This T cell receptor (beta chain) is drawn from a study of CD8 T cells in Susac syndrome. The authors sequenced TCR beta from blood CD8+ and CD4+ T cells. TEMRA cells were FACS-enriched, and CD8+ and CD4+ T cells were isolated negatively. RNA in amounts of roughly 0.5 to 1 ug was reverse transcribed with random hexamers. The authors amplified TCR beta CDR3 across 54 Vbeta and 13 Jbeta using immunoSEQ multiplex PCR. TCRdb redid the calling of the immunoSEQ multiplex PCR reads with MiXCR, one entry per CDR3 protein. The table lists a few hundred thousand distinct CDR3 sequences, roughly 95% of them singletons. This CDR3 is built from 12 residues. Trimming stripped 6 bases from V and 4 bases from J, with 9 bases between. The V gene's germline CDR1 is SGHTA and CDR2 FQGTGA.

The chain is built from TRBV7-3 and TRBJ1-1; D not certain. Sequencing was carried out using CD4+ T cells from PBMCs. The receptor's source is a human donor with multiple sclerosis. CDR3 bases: TGTGCCAGCAGAGGAGCGGGCACTGAAGCTTTCTTT. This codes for CASRGAGTEAFF.